The source of this TCR beta chain is a study of blood T cell repertoires in COVID-19. Study-level information: Sites across the United States, Italy and Spain contributed samples from acute and convalescent COVID-19.

V trimming: 1 base; J trimming: 8 bases; junction bases outside the gene matches: 12. CDR3 length equals 16 residues. Germline CDR1 reads GTSNPN; CDR2 reads SVGIG (reference sequence). Authors' analysis steps: The authors estimated nucleated cell counts from reference gene primer amplification. This table comes from immunoSEQ multiplex PCR, and its TCRdb copy is limited to in-frame clones, with some not included. D and trimming were read from the DNA, whereas the V and J calls and clone size are those reported in that table. The table shows a few hundred thousand clones, with approximately 91% occurring only once.

The chain carries TRBV30 and TRBJ2-1; 9 bases fit TRBD2. The origin of this receptor is a middle-aged woman who had recovered from COVID-19. What was sequenced was peripheral blood. In nucleotides, the CDR3 is TGTGCCTGGAGTGCCCCCTTTGCGGGAGGGCCCCATGAGCAGTTCTTC. Amino acid sequence: CAWSAPFAGGPHEQFF.